The rows below give T cell receptor beta chains drawn from one sample of a study of T cell clonotyping in hematopoietic cell transplantation. Data came from immunoSEQ multiplex PCR; TCRdb stores just in-frame clones and leaves some out. The sample includes under 20,000 clones, 75% to 90% of them seen just once. The material sequenced was peripheral blood mononuclear cells. The origin of the receptors is a man aged 50 to 60 in good health. Some clones in this sample may be carry-over from other donors' samples. Both conserved end residues are part of each CDR3. D genes are given only for firm matches. The size entry is marked missing in some rows and otherwise reads once, few, many or a size class.

v_call	clone_size	d_call	j_call	cdr3_nt	cdr3_aa
TRBV29-1	NA	TRBD2	TRBJ2-2	TGCAGCGTCCGCCTAGCGGGGGCCGGGGAGCTGTTTTTT	CSVRLAGAGELFF
TRBV6-5	NA	NA	TRBJ2-7	TGTGCCAGCAGTTACGGAGACAGCCAGCCCTACGAGCAGTACTTC	CASSYGDSQPYEQYF
TRBV29-1	once	TRBD1	TRBJ1-1	TGCAGCGTAACCGGGACAGGGTATGGTGAAGCTTTCTTT	CSVTGTGYGEAFF
TRBV29-1	NA	TRBD1	TRBJ1-2	TGCAGCGCCGGGACAGGGAGCTATGGCTACACCTTC	CSAGTGSYGYTF
TRBV6-6	NA	NA	TRBJ2-1	TGTGCCAGCAATAAGGGGGCCGGGAGGGAGCAGTTCTTC	CASNKGAGREQFF
TRBV6-1	NA	TRBD1	TRBJ2-7	TGTGCCAGCAGGGGACAGGGGCCTCCCTACGAGCAGTACTTC	CASRGQGPPYEQYF
TRBV6-6	NA	NA	TRBJ2-2	TGTGCCAGCGGCAAAGACGGGACCGGGGAGCTGTTTTTT	CASGKDGTGELFF
TRBV2	NA	NA	TRBJ1-1	TGTGCCAGCCGGGAGGGGTTCAGCACTGAAGCTTTCTTT	CASREGFSTEAFF
TRBV6-6	NA	NA	TRBJ1-1	TGTGCCAGCAGTTTCGCGATGAACACTGAAGCTTTCTTT	CASSFAMNTEAFF
TRBV29-1	NA	TRBD1	TRBJ2-1	TGCAGCAAATGGACAGGGAGTGAGGATGAGCAGTTCTTC	CSKWTGSEDEQFF
TRBV29-1	NA	NA	TRBJ1-2	TGCAGCGTTGAAGCTCAGGGACGGGGAGTTGGTGGCTACACCTTC	CSVEAQGRGVGGYTF
TRBV30	NA	TRBD1	TRBJ1-6	TGTGCCTGGAGTGTAAGGGCGGGACAGGGGAATTCACCCCTCCACTTT	CAWSVRAGQGNSPLHF
TRBV5-1	few	NA	TRBJ1-6	TGCGCCAGCAGCTTGGAAGGGGTGCATAATTCACCCCTCCACTTT	CASSLEGVHNSPLHF
TRBV4-1	NA	NA	TRBJ2-7	TGCGCCAGCAGCCAATGGGCAGGGAAGGAAGAGCAGTACTTC	CASSQWAGKEEQYF
TRBV19	NA	TRBD1	TRBJ1-2	TGTGCCAGTAGTCCCACGACAGGGGTTGGCGGCTACACCTTC	CASSPTTGVGGYTF
TRBV7-9	NA	NA	TRBJ1-1	TGTGCCAGCAGCTTAGGAGGAACAGGAGGAACTGAAGCTTTCTTT	CASSLGGTGGTEAFF
TRBV5-1	NA	NA	TRBJ1-1	TGCGCCAGCAGCTTGGCCGGCAGATCGGTGGCTTTCTTT	CASSLAGRSVAFF
TRBV19	NA	NA	TRBJ2-3	TGTGCCAGTAGTGGGACCGGGACACCGAGGACAGATACGCAGTATTTT	CASSGTGTPRTDTQYF
TRBV6-5	NA	NA	TRBJ1-2	TGTGCCAGCAGTTACGAGCAAACGGACTATGGCTACACCTTC	CASSYEQTDYGYTF
TRBV5-6	NA	NA	TRBJ2-7	TGTGCCAGCAGCAAGACAGGTTACGAGCAGTACTTC	CASSKTGYEQYF
TRBV7-7	NA	TRBD1	TRBJ2-7	TGTGCTAGCAGCTTAGGGACAGGGGACGAGCAGTACTTC	CASSLGTGDEQYF
TRBV10-1	NA	TRBD1	TRBJ1-1	TGCGCCAGCAGCGAAGGGACAGTAGACACTGAAGCTTTCTTT	CASSEGTVDTEAFF